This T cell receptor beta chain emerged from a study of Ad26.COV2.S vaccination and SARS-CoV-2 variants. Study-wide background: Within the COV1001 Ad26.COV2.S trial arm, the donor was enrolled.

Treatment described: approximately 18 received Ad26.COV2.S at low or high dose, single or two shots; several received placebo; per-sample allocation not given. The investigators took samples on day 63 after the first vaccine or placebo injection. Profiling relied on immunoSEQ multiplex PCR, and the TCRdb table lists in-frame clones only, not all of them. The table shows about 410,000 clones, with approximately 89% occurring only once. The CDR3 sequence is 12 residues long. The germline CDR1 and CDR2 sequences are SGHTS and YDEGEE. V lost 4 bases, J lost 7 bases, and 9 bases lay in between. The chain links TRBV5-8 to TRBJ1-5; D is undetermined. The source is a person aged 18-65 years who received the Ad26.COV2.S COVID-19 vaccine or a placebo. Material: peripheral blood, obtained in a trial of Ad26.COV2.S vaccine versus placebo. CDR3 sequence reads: CASSRSGQPQHF. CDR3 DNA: TGTGCCAGCAGCCGCAGCGGACAGCCCCAGCATTTT.